These 31 T cell receptor beta chains share one sample of origin, sequenced in a study of tissue T cells after allogeneic stem cell transplantation. Noted time point: mouse harvest day 14 after allogeneic transplant. Mouse grafts combined 10^7 T-cell-depleted bone marrow cells with 10^6 splenic CD5+ T cells. Only in-frame clones appear in the TCRdb table, and some are missing; sequencing was by immunoSEQ multiplex PCR. The repertoire holds almost 7,000 clones, with around 37% as singletons. Sequenced material: skin. These receptors originate from a female BALB/c mouse given C57BL/6 T cells with graft-versus-host disease after an allogeneic hematopoietic cell transplant.

There are a few counts of this clone. Here the gene names and germline are mouse. The read ends 1 residue before the CDR3 terminus; that terminus is restored from the germline J gene. This chain uses TRBV19 with TRBJ2-7, with 7 bases fitting TRBD1. The CDR3 totals 14 residues. J gave up 0 bases and V 2 bases, and 2 bases lay outside the gene matches. The germline V gene has CDR1 FNHDT and CDR2 SITEND (reference sequence). Partial CDR3 DNA: TGTGCCAGCAGTATTGGGACAGACTCCTATGAACAGTAC. Protein sequence: CASSIGTDSYEQY. The whole CDR3 protein reads CASSIGTDSYEQYF.

This clone was seen only a few times. Gene names are the mouse ones. The same CDR3 is also encoded by other DNA sequences in this sample. The sequenced part of the CDR3 DNA is TGTGCCAGCAGTCTAGACACAGAAGTCTTC. Translating gives CASSLDTEVF. The whole CDR3 sequence is CASSLDTEVFF. V usage is TRBV26 and J usage is TRBJ1-1; the D is unclear. The observed sequence ends 1 residue before the CDR3 terminus, with the missing tail filled in from the germline J gene. The germline V gene has CDR1 KGHPV and CDR2 FQNQEV (reference sequence). This CDR3 is 11 amino acids long. Trimming left V 3 bases short and J 3 bases short, with 2 bases between.

A word on this clone: The germline and genes are mouse ones. The read is 1 residue too short to cover the CDR3 end, so that end is filled in from the germline J gene. The V and J genes are TRBV23 and TRBJ2-3; TRBD2, the table's D call, lacks a check against the DNA. The CDR3 is made up of 15 amino acids. Germline values: CDR1 KGHTA, CDR2 FQNQQP. The CDR3 region is CSSSQSWGLGETLYF. CDR3 DNA, as far as it was read: TGCTCCAGCAGTCAATCATGGGGACTGGGGGAAACGCTGTAT.

Concerning this clone itself: Gene names refer to mouse genes. The read gets to within 1 residue of the CDR3 end, and the germline J gene fills in the rest. V gene TRBV13-2 combines with J gene TRBJ1-4; tentative D call: TRBD1 (5 bases). This CDR3 comprises 13 residues. V was cut by 5 bases and J by 6 bases, with 11 bases left in between. The V gene's germline CDR1 is NNHNN and CDR2 SYGAGS (reference sequence). This CDR3 reads CASGASGYERLFF. The CDR3 bases that were read are TGTGCCAGCGGGGCCTCAGGGTACGAAAGATTATTT.

As for this clone: Gene names denote mouse genes. The read terminates 1 residue ahead of where the CDR3 ends, so the germline J gene completes it. The J gene is TRBJ2-5, the V gene TRBV1; D may match TRBD1 or TRBD2 (5 bases each). The CDR3 extends over 14 amino acids. From germline, CDR1 is NSQYPW and CDR2 LRSPGD (reference sequence). Trimming left V 1 base short and J 1 base short, with 6 bases between. CDR3 protein: CTCSAGGHQDTQYF. The CDR3 DNA, read in part, is TGCACCTGCAGTGCAGGGGGCCACCAAGACACCCAGTAC.

In the case of this clone: Genes here carry mouse names. The CDR3 end lies 1 residue beyond the end of the read and is filled in from the germline J gene. The genes are TRBV19 and TRBJ1-4; tentatively, D is TRBD1 (6 bases). In germline, CDR1 is FNHDT, CDR2 SITEND (reference sequence). CDR3 length: 15 residues. V lost 5 bases and J 0 bases, leaving 11 bases between the germline ends. The CDR3 is CASRLTGISNERLFF. The sequenced part of the CDR3 DNA is TGTGCCAGCAGGCTCACAGGGATTTCCAACGAAAGATTATTT.

With respect to this clone: The gene names here belong to mouse. The CDR3 goes on 1 residue after the read ends, and that part is filled in from the germline J gene. The chain carries TRBV26 and TRBJ2-3; maybe TRBD1 (6 bases). V lost 6 bases, J lost 0 bases, and 10 bases lay in between. CDR1 and CDR2 from the germline V gene are KGHPV and FQNQEV (reference sequence). This CDR3 spans 14 amino acids. The CDR3 loop reads CASSPGHSAETLYF. Incomplete CDR3 DNA: TGTGCCAGCAGCCCGGGACATAGTGCAGAAACGCTGTAT.

Concerning this clone itself: Germline and genes: mouse. Sequencing ends 1 residue short of the CDR3 end; the germline J gene provides the rest. V is TRBV16 and J is TRBJ2-2; D is unresolved. Germline lookup yields CDR1 SGHSA and CDR2 FRNQAP. The CDR3 contains 12 residues. V lost 0 bases and J 4 bases, leaving 0 bases between the germline ends. The chain's CDR3 is CASSLDTGQLYF. CDR3 bases read: TGTGCAAGCAGCTTAGACACCGGGCAGCTCTAC. Full variable domain (rest looked up from reference TRBV16 and TRBJ2-2): NAGVIQTPRHKVTGKGQEATLWCEPISGHSAVFWYRQTIVQGLEFLTYFRNQAPIDDSGMPKERFSAQMPNQSHSTLKIQSTQPQDSAVYLCASSLDTGQLYFGEGSKLTVL.

On this clone: Genes here carry mouse names. The read ends 1 residue early relative to the CDR3; the germline J gene fills the gap. The V call is TRBV26, the J call TRBJ1-3; TRBD1 aligns across 7 bases. The CDR3 spans 14 residues. V gave up 3 bases and J gave up 4 bases; unmatched junction bases: 3. The germline gives CDR1 KGHPV, CDR2 FQNQEV (reference sequence). CDR3 protein: CASSLTGDGNTLYF. The part of the CDR3 DNA that was read is TGTGCCAGCAGTCTCACAGGGGACGGAAATACGCTCTAT.

By share, this clone counts as medium-sized. All gene names here are mouse names. The CDR3 is cut off 1 residue early in the read; its end comes from the germline J gene. The V call is TRBV16, the J call TRBJ2-7; 10 bases map to TRBD1. Looked up from germline, CDR1 is SGHSA and CDR2 is FRNQAP. V trimming: 3 bases; J trimming: 3 bases; junction bases outside the gene matches: 2. The CDR3 loop spans 14 amino acids. The DNA read from the CDR3 is TGTGCAAGCAGCTTCCGGGACAGGGGCTATGAACAGTAC. Translating gives CASSFRDRGYEQY. The CDR3 in full is CASSFRDRGYEQYF.

Comment on this clone: Germline and genes: mouse. The read ends 1 residue before the CDR3 terminus; that terminus is restored from the germline J gene. The chain couples TRBV26 to TRBJ2-7, with 7 bases lining up with TRBD2. Looked up from germline, CDR1 is KGHPV and CDR2 is FQNQEV (reference sequence). The CDR3 is made up of 14 amino acids. The junction had 3 bases not matched to a gene; V was cut back by 1 base and J by 3 bases. The sequenced part of the CDR3 DNA is TGTGCCAGCAGTCTGTACCTGGGGGTCTATGAACAGTAC. It is translated as CASSLYLGVYEQY. The full CDR3 is CASSLYLGVYEQYF.

As for this clone: Gene names refer to mouse genes. The read terminates 1 residue ahead of where the CDR3 ends, so the germline J gene completes it. The V and J genes are TRBV4 and TRBJ2-7; 8 positions match TRBD2. Losses at the gene ends were 5 bases for V and 5 bases for J; bases not matched to a gene: 2. This CDR3 is 12 amino acids long. Germline V gives CDR1 LGHDT, CDR2 YNNKQL (reference sequence). The DNA read from the CDR3 is TGTGCCAGCAGCCCGGGACTGGATGAACAGTAC. As protein: CASSPGLDEQY. The entire CDR3 protein is CASSPGLDEQYF.

By share, this clone counts as medium-sized. Mouse names are used for the genes. The read comes to an end 1 residue before the CDR3 does, leaving the germline J gene to fill in the end. The chain combines TRBV13-2 with TRBJ1-4; possible D gene TRBD1, 5 bases. The CDR3 has 12 residues. V was shortened by 3 bases and J by 7 bases, with 7 bases between the two germline ends. Germline assignment: CDR1 NNHNN and CDR2 SYGAGS (reference sequence). This CDR3 is CASGVRVERLFF. The sequenced CDR3 bases are TGTGCCAGCGGTGTCAGGGTCGAAAGATTATTT.

A few counts support this clone. Mouse gene names apply. The read comes to an end 1 residue before the CDR3 does, leaving the germline J gene to fill in the end. This chain joins TRBV22 and TRBJ2-2; TRBD1, the table's D call, lacks a check against the DNA. TRBV22 is an annotated pseudogene. This CDR3 comprises 14 residues. CDR3 residues: CASRGGEGTGQLYF. Partial CDR3 DNA: TGTGCCAGCAGGGGAGGGGAAGGCACCGGGCAGCTCTAC.

This clone counts as medium-sized. The genes are named according to mouse. The sequenced fragment ends 1 residue before the CDR3 boundary, so the rest is inferred from the germline J gene. The rearrangement uses TRBV26 and TRBJ1-4; maybe TRBD1 (5 bases). The CDR3 is made up of 14 amino acids. CDR1 is KGHPV and CDR2 is FQNQEV in the germline V gene (reference sequence). V was cut by 5 bases and J by 0 bases, with 7 bases left in between. The DNA read from the CDR3 is TGTGCCAGCAGTTGGACAATTTCCAACGAAAGATTATTT. It yields the protein CASSWTISNERLF. In full, the CDR3 reads CASSWTISNERLFF.

This clone was detected only a few times. Gene names and germline refer to mouse. The read finishes 1 residue shy of the CDR3 end, and the germline J gene is used to complete it. The chain uses TRBV26 and TRBJ1-3, with a possible D match to TRBD1 (6 bases). Trimming left V 4 bases short and J 0 bases short, with 7 bases between. In germline, CDR1 is KGHPV, CDR2 FQNQEV (reference sequence). This CDR3 contains 14 residues. The sequenced part of the CDR3 DNA is TGTGCCAGCAGTCGGACAGATTCTGGAAATACGCTCTAT. The encoded protein is CASSRTDSGNTLY. The whole CDR3 region reads CASSRTDSGNTLYF.

Only a few counts were recorded for this clone. Gene labels here are mouse ones. The CDR3 extends 1 residue past the end of the read, so its final part is completed from the germline J gene. The chain uses TRBV23 and TRBJ1-6. TRBJ1-6 qualifies as an ORF whose function is uncertain. Germline V CDR1 and CDR2: KGHTA, FQNQQP. This CDR3 is 14 amino acids long. The sequenced CDR3 bases are TGCTCCAGCAGCCGGACGGGCTATAATTCGCCCCTCTAC. It encodes CSSSRTGYNSPLY. The entire CDR3 is CSSSRTGYNSPLYF.

There are a few counts of this clone. The gene names given are mouse names. The read ends 1 residue shy of where the CDR3 ends; the end is completed using the germline J gene. Other DNA sequences in this sample translate to the same CDR3. The V call is TRBV12-2, the J call TRBJ2-5; 11 bases fit TRBD1. Germline V lookup: CDR1 SGHLS, CDR2 HYDKME. The CDR3 length is 15 residues. Unmatched junction bases numbered 1, after V lost 1 base and J lost 2 bases. Partial CDR3 DNA: TGTGCCAGCTCTCTAGGGACAGGGGGCCAAGACACCCAGTAC. Translation gives CASSLGTGGQDTQY. The complete CDR3 sequence is CASSLGTGGQDTQYF.

This clone came up a few times. The gene symbols are mouse symbols. The read ends 1 residue shy of where the CDR3 ends; the end is completed using the germline J gene. The V call is TRBV26, the J call TRBJ1-2, with D possibly being TRBD1 (5 bases). Germline V lookup: CDR1 KGHPV, CDR2 FQNQEV (reference sequence). The CDR3 consists of 13 residues. Trimming shortened V by 2 bases and J by 1 base, and 5 bases separated the two germline ends. The covered CDR3 bases are TGTGCCAGCAGTCTGGACAGAAACTCCGACTACACC. It codes for CASSLDRNSDYT. The whole CDR3 protein is CASSLDRNSDYTF.

In its sample, this clone was seen a few times. Gene names and germline match the mouse. The CDR3 end is not reached by the read, which stops 1 residue before it; the germline J gene fills it in. V and J are TRBV26 and TRBJ2-5; 9 bases are shared with TRBD2. CDR1 KGHPV and CDR2 FQNQEV come from the germline V gene (reference sequence). V was pared by 6 bases and J by 1 base, with 5 bases of the junction left unmatched. The CDR3 contains 15 residues. The CDR3 loop reads CASSLNWGDQDTQYF. CDR3 DNA, as far as it was read: TGTGCCAGCAGCCTTAACTGGGGGGACCAAGACACCCAGTAC.

This clone was detected a few times. Gene names are mouse gene names. The read ends 1 residue shy of where the CDR3 ends; the end is completed using the germline J gene. The chain employs TRBV17 and TRBJ2-7, with D maybe TRBD2 (6 bases). Trimming removed 0 bases at V and 7 bases at J, with 10 bases between. The CDR3 has 13 amino acids. Germline lookup yields CDR1 MNHDT and CDR2 YYDKIL. The covered CDR3 bases are TGTGCTAGCAGTAGAGATCGGGGGGTCGAACAGTAC. The encoded protein is CASSRDRGVEQY. The complete CDR3 reads CASSRDRGVEQYF.

With respect to this clone: Gene names refer to mouse genes. With the read ending 1 residue before the CDR3 end, the germline J gene is used to fill in that end. The J gene is TRBJ1-2, the V gene TRBV20; 7 bases agree with TRBD1. V lost 0 bases and J lost 3; bases outside the gene matches: 1. The germline gives CDR1 GFQATS, CDR2 STVNSAI. The CDR3 length is 13 residues. The CDR3 region is CGARDRGDSDYTF. The part of the CDR3 DNA that was read is TGTGGTGCTAGGGACAGGGGGGACTCCGACTACACC.

With respect to this clone: Gene names are mouse gene names. The read gets to within 1 residue of the CDR3 end, and the germline J gene fills in the rest. The chain carries TRBV3 and TRBJ1-5; D not certain. V was shortened by 1 base and J by 2 bases, with 6 bases between the two germline ends. The V gene's germline CDR1 is SNHLY and CDR2 FYNGKV (reference sequence). This CDR3 is 14 amino acids long. This CDR3 reads CASSLGPDNQAPLF. CDR3 DNA (partial): TGTGCCAGCAGCTTAGGGCCAGACAACCAGGCTCCGCTT.

Notes on this clone: Gene names and germline refer to mouse. The read finishes 1 residue shy of the CDR3 end, and the germline J gene is used to complete it. This sequence joins TRBV15 and TRBJ1-4, with 7 bases aligning to TRBD1. From germline, CDR1 is SGHND and CDR2 FRSKSL. The CDR3 runs 15 residues. The V gene end was trimmed by 6 bases and the J gene end by 0 bases; junction bases not matched to a gene: 4. The CDR3 spells CASSPGTVSNERLFF. CDR3 DNA (partial): TGTGCCAGCAGCCCCGGGACAGTTTCCAACGAAAGATTATTT.

This clone was detected only a few times. Mouse germline and gene names are used. The CDR3 goes on 1 residue after the read ends, and that part is filled in from the germline J gene. V usage is TRBV13-3 and J usage is TRBJ2-2, with 7 bases that match TRBD1. Germline CDR1 reads NNHDY; CDR2 reads SYVADS. CDR3 size: 14 residues. Trimming removed 4 bases from V and 4 bases from J; junction bases left unmatched: 4. The CDR3 here is CASSRQGGTGQLYF. Incomplete CDR3 DNA: TGTGCCAGCAGTCGACAGGGAGGCACCGGGCAGCTCTAC.

This clone was seen only a few times. Genes and germline come from the mouse. The read terminates 1 residue ahead of where the CDR3 ends, so the germline J gene completes it. The V and J genes are TRBV26 and TRBJ2-1; D is uncertain. The CDR3 covers 12 residues. Trimming removed 3 bases at V and 3 bases at J, with 3 bases between. Germline CDR1 reads KGHPV; CDR2 reads FQNQEV (reference sequence). Partial CDR3 DNA: TGTGCCAGCAGTCTTTCCTATGCTGAGCAGTTC. Protein product: CASSLSYAEQF. The whole CDR3 region reads CASSLSYAEQFF.

This clone has a handful of counts. Any gene name here is a mouse gene name. CDR3 in amino acids: CASSLFQNNSPLYF. Incomplete CDR3 DNA: TGTGCCAGCAGTCTGTTTCAGAATAATTCGCCCCTCTAC. The chain uses TRBV26 and TRBJ1-6; unclear D gene. The CDR3 end falls 1 residue outside the read, so it is completed with the germline J gene. TRBJ1-6 is recorded as an ORF, its role being uncertain. The ends were cut back, 1 base at V and 5 bases at J, with 6 bases in the middle. Germline V CDR1 and CDR2: KGHPV, FQNQEV (reference sequence). This CDR3 is 14 amino acids long.

This clone was found a few times. These gene names are mouse names. The read halts 1 residue ahead of the CDR3 end, with the missing end drawn from the germline J gene. V is TRBV26 and J is TRBJ2-2; 7 nucleotides match TRBD1. V gave up 5 bases and J gave up 4 bases; unmatched junction bases: 4. CDR1 and CDR2 from the germline V gene are KGHPV and FQNQEV (reference sequence). This CDR3 is built from 14 residues. The CDR3 spells CASSATGRTGQLYF. The covered CDR3 bases are TGTGCCAGCAGTGCGACAGGGCGCACCGGGCAGCTCTAC.

This clone was recorded a few times. Each gene name is a mouse one. The read halts 1 residue ahead of the CDR3 end, with the missing end drawn from the germline J gene. The chain combines TRBV23 with TRBJ2-4; TRBD1, the D gene given by the table, was not confirmed from the DNA. The CDR3 extends over 14 amino acids. Germline-derived CDR1 and CDR2 are KGHTA and FQNQQP. CDR3 region: CSSSETGGQNTLYF. The sequenced part of the CDR3 DNA is TGCTCCAGCAGCGAGACAGGGGGACAAAACACCTTGTAC.

This clone was found a few times. Each gene name is a mouse one. The observed sequence ends 1 residue before the CDR3 terminus, with the missing tail filled in from the germline J gene. The chain has TRBV23 and TRBJ2-2. This CDR3 has 15 amino acids. Germline V lookup: CDR1 KGHTA, CDR2 FQNQQP. CDR3 amino acids: CSSSQSGRDTGQLYF. The CDR3 bases that were read are TGCTCCAGCAGTCAATCAGGGAGGGACACCGGGCAGCTCTAC.

This clone has only a few counts. Gene labels here are mouse ones. The read terminates 1 residue before the CDR3 end, so the remaining end is supplied by the germline J gene. The chain uses TRBV26 and TRBJ2-2; 7 nucleotides align to TRBD1. J was trimmed by 0 bases and V by 6 bases; bases with no gene match: 1. The CDR3 consists of 14 residues. Germline V gives CDR1 KGHPV, CDR2 FQNQEV (reference sequence). The CDR3 region is CASSGTANTGQLYF. CDR3 bases read: TGTGCCAGCAGCGGGACAGCAAACACCGGGCAGCTCTAC.